These T cell receptor beta chains were read from a single sample in a study of blood T cells in healthy people across ages. TCRdb re-called the 5' RACE reads with MiXCR, one entry per CDR3 protein. Among more than 900,000 distinct CDR3 sequences listed, approximately 25% were seen once. These data also featured in a second study, about T cells of mothers and their children.

The sample taken for sequencing was blood. The receptors originated from a girl aged 2-10 years in good health. Each CDR3 is given with its conserved first and last residue. The D gene is left open where the match is weak. Clone size is not always given. Where it is, it says once, few, many or a class for expanded clones.

J gene: TRBJ2-7; V gene: TRBV9; clone size: few; D gene: -; CDR3 DNA: TGTGCCAGCAGCGCCCCGAGCAGGGACTACGAGCAGTACTTC; CDR3 protein: CASSAPSRDYEQYF
J gene: TRBJ2-7; V gene: TRBV14; clone size: -; D gene: -; CDR3 DNA: TGTGCCAGCAGCCAAGAAATCCGATACGAGCAGTACTTC; CDR3 protein: CASSQEIRYEQYF
J gene: TRBJ2-5; V gene: TRBV7-6; clone size: -; D gene: -; CDR3 DNA: TGTGCCAGCAGCGCGGGCTTAGTAGAGACCCAGTACTTC; CDR3 protein: CASSAGLVETQYF
J gene: TRBJ2-5; V gene: TRBV7-9; clone size: -; D gene: -; CDR3 DNA: TGTGCCAGCAGCTTGGCAGAGAAAACCCAGTACTTC; CDR3 protein: CASSLAEKTQYF
J gene: TRBJ2-7; V gene: TRBV29-1; clone size: -; D gene: TRBD1; CDR3 DNA: TGCAGCGTTGAGGTCGGACAGGGAGGCTACGAGCAGTACTTC; CDR3 protein: CSVEVGQGGYEQYF
J gene: TRBJ2-2; V gene: TRBV14; clone size: -; D gene: -; CDR3 DNA: TGTGCCAGCAGCCAAGTCCCGACAGGTTGGACCGGGGAGCTGTTTTTT; CDR3 protein: CASSQVPTGWTGELFF
J gene: TRBJ1-5; V gene: TRBV12-3/TRBV12-4; clone size: few; D gene: -; CDR3 DNA: TGTGCCAGCAGCCATGACAGGAGGAATCAGCCCCAGCATTTT; CDR3 protein: CASSHDRRNQPQHF
J gene: TRBJ2-1; V gene: TRBV4-1; clone size: few; D gene: TRBD2; CDR3 DNA: TGCGCCAGCAGCCACCCCGGACTAGTCAATGAGCAGTTCTTC; CDR3 protein: CASSHPGLVNEQFF
J gene: TRBJ1-2; V gene: TRBV7-2; clone size: -; D gene: TRBD1; CDR3 DNA: TGTGCCAGCAGCTCTCCAGGGGGGGGTATCGATGGCTACACCTTC; CDR3 protein: CASSSPGGGIDGYTF
J gene: TRBJ2-7; V gene: TRBV9; clone size: -; D gene: TRBD1; CDR3 DNA: TGTGCCAGCAGCGGGGGACAGGGGGACGAGCAGTACTTC; CDR3 protein: CASSGGQGDEQYF
J gene: TRBJ1-1; V gene: TRBV29-1; clone size: -; D gene: -; CDR3 DNA: TGCAGCGTTGAACGCAGGGAGCACACTGAAGCTTTCTTT; CDR3 protein: CSVERREHTEAFF
J gene: TRBJ2-3; V gene: TRBV4-3; clone size: few; D gene: -; CDR3 DNA: TGCGCCAGCAGCCAAGAGTATGCAGATACGCAGTATTTT; CDR3 protein: CASSQEYADTQYF
J gene: TRBJ2-3; V gene: TRBV7-9; clone size: few; D gene: -; CDR3 DNA: TGTGCCAGCAGCCCCTATACTACTGCGGGGCCCACAGATACGCAGTATTTT; CDR3 protein: CASSPYTTAGPTDTQYF
J gene: TRBJ2-5; V gene: TRBV18; clone size: -; D gene: -; CDR3 DNA: TGTGCCAGCCGACCGGGAATAGGGTACCAAGAGACCCAGTACTTC; CDR3 protein: CASRPGIGYQETQYF
J gene: TRBJ2-7; V gene: TRBV7-9; clone size: -; D gene: -; CDR3 DNA: TGTGCCAGCAGCTTAGTAGACGGGACCTACGAGCAGTACTTC; CDR3 protein: CASSLVDGTYEQYF
J gene: TRBJ2-1; V gene: TRBV29-1; clone size: few; D gene: TRBD2; CDR3 DNA: TGCAGCGGAACTAGCGGGGAGGGCAATGAGCAGTTCTTC; CDR3 protein: CSGTSGEGNEQFF
J gene: TRBJ2-5; V gene: TRBV9; clone size: -; D gene: -; CDR3 DNA: TGTGCCAGCTTAAGAAGAGGGCAAGAGACCCAGTACTTC; CDR3 protein: CASLRRGQETQYF
J gene: TRBJ1-6; V gene: TRBV4-1; clone size: few; D gene: TRBD1; CDR3 DNA: TGCGCCAGCAGCCAAACGGGTAGGGGGCGAGTAGAGTCACCCCTCCACTTT; CDR3 protein: CASSQTGRGRVESPLHF
J gene: TRBJ2-2; V gene: TRBV7-2; clone size: few; D gene: TRBD2; CDR3 DNA: TGTGCCAGCAGCTTATACGGGAGGAGCACCGGGGAGCTGTTTTTT; CDR3 protein: CASSLYGRSTGELFF
J gene: TRBJ2-5; V gene: TRBV27; clone size: -; D gene: TRBD1; CDR3 DNA: TGTGCCAGCAGTCCGCGTCCCGACAGGGCGGGCGAGACCCAGTACTTC; CDR3 protein: CASSPRPDRAGETQYF
J gene: TRBJ2-7; V gene: TRBV4-3; clone size: few; D gene: TRBD1; CDR3 DNA: TGCGCCAGCAGCCAGGAAACACCGGGACAGGGGGCCTACGAGCAGTACTTC; CDR3 protein: CASSQETPGQGAYEQYF
J gene: TRBJ1-1; V gene: TRBV29-1; clone size: few; D gene: -; CDR3 DNA: TGCAGCGTTGAAGGGTACGGGCGGGGGACTGAAGCTTTCTTT; CDR3 protein: CSVEGYGRGTEAFF
J gene: TRBJ1-5; V gene: TRBV6-2/TRBV6-3; clone size: -; D gene: -; CDR3 DNA: TGTGCCAGCAGCCATTCAGGGAACCGTAATCAGCCCCAGCATTTT; CDR3 protein: CASSHSGNRNQPQHF
J gene: TRBJ2-3; V gene: TRBV2; clone size: -; D gene: -; CDR3 DNA: TGTGCCAGCGATGGCAGTTCCACAGATACGCAGTATTTT; CDR3 protein: CASDGSSTDTQYF
J gene: TRBJ1-2; V gene: TRBV5-1; clone size: -; D gene: -; CDR3 DNA: TGCGCCAGCAGCTTGTCCAGGAGGGGCTATGGCTACACCTTC; CDR3 protein: CASSLSRRGYGYTF
J gene: TRBJ2-4; V gene: TRBV20-1; clone size: -; D gene: TRBD1; CDR3 DNA: TGCAGTGCCAAAGGAGGGGACAGGGGTTCCAAAAACATTCAGTACTTC; CDR3 protein: CSAKGGDRGSKNIQYF
J gene: TRBJ2-1; V gene: TRBV29-1; clone size: few; D gene: TRBD1; CDR3 DNA: TGCAGCGTATCGGACAGGGGCGGCTACAATGAGCAGTTCTTC; CDR3 protein: CSVSDRGGYNEQFF
J gene: TRBJ1-6; V gene: TRBV12-3/TRBV12-4; clone size: -; D gene: -; CDR3 DNA: TGTGCCAGCAGTACAGGAATCGGTTCACCCCTCCACTTT; CDR3 protein: CASSTGIGSPLHF
J gene: TRBJ1-4; V gene: TRBV5-4; clone size: few; D gene: TRBD1; CDR3 DNA: TGTGCCAGCAGCTTGGAGAGGGGGCGGGGAAAACTGTTTTTT; CDR3 protein: CASSLERGRGKLFF
J gene: TRBJ2-1; V gene: TRBV7-2; clone size: -; D gene: TRBD2; CDR3 DNA: TGTGCCAGCAGCTCAACCCCTGGGACTAGCGGGAGTCCCAACGATGAGCAGTTCTTC; CDR3 protein: CASSSTPGTSGSPNDEQFF
J gene: TRBJ1-2; V gene: TRBV4-3; clone size: -; D gene: TRBD1; CDR3 DNA: TGCGCCAGCAGCCAAAATTTGGACAGGGTAAATGGCTACACCTTC; CDR3 protein: CASSQNLDRVNGYTF
J gene: TRBJ2-1; V gene: TRBV2; clone size: few; D gene: TRBD1; CDR3 DNA: TGTGCCAGCAGGGAGACAGGGTCATACAATGAGCAGTTCTTC; CDR3 protein: CASRETGSYNEQFF
J gene: TRBJ1-4; V gene: TRBV7-9; clone size: few; D gene: -; CDR3 DNA: TGTGCCAGCAGCGAATTCAGGAATAACGAAAAACTGCTTTTT; CDR3 protein: CASSEFRNNEKLLF
J gene: TRBJ1-1; V gene: TRBV7-9; clone size: -; D gene: -; CDR3 DNA: TGTGCCAGCAGCGCCGAACAAGTGAACACTGAAGCTTTCTTT; CDR3 protein: CASSAEQVNTEAFF
J gene: TRBJ2-1; V gene: TRBV9; clone size: few; D gene: TRBD2; CDR3 DNA: TGTGCCAGCGGGAGGACTAGCGGGGGGGAGCAGTTCTTC; CDR3 protein: CASGRTSGGEQFF
J gene: TRBJ2-5; V gene: TRBV12-3/TRBV12-4; clone size: -; D gene: TRBD2; CDR3 DNA: TGTGCCAGCAGCCCCGGGGGGATTGGGTACCAAGAGACCCAGTACTTC; CDR3 protein: CASSPGGIGYQETQYF
J gene: TRBJ2-7; V gene: TRBV6-1; clone size: -; D gene: -; CDR3 DNA: TGTGCCAGCAGTGAAGCGCTTCGGGGCGAGCAGTACTTC; CDR3 protein: CASSEALRGEQYF
J gene: TRBJ1-1; V gene: TRBV28; clone size: -; D gene: -; CDR3 DNA: TGTGCCAGCAGCCTCTTTGTAGGGATGAACACTGAAGCTTTCTTT; CDR3 protein: CASSLFVGMNTEAFF
J gene: TRBJ2-7; V gene: TRBV29-1; clone size: few; D gene: TRBD1; CDR3 DNA: TGCAGCGCTGAACAGGGGGTTGGCGAGCAGTACTTC; CDR3 protein: CSAEQGVGEQYF
J gene: TRBJ2-4; V gene: TRBV9; clone size: many; D gene: TRBD2; CDR3 DNA: TGTGCCAGCAGCGTAGGGGGGAGGGGCGAGATTCAGTACTTC; CDR3 protein: CASSVGGRGEIQYF
J gene: TRBJ2-1; V gene: TRBV14; clone size: -; D gene: -; CDR3 DNA: TGTGCCAGCAGAAGTAGGGGGAACGGTGAGCAGTTCTTC; CDR3 protein: CASRSRGNGEQFF
J gene: TRBJ1-1; V gene: TRBV7-8; clone size: -; D gene: TRBD1; CDR3 DNA: TGTGCCAGCAGCCAATTCCGTTCGGCGGACAGGATTTTATTTTTGGACACTGAAGCTTTCTTT; CDR3 protein: CASSQFRSADRILFLDTEAFF
J gene: TRBJ1-2; V gene: TRBV7-9; clone size: few; D gene: -; CDR3 DNA: TGTGCCAGCAGCTTGGGTAGTTTGGATGGCTACACCTTC; CDR3 protein: CASSLGSLDGYTF
J gene: TRBJ2-5; V gene: TRBV28; clone size: -; D gene: TRBD1; CDR3 DNA: TGTGCCAGCAGTCCTCAACCGGGACAGAGAATTAGGACCCAGTACTTC; CDR3 protein: CASSPQPGQRIRTQYF
J gene: TRBJ2-2; V gene: TRBV5-1; clone size: few; D gene: -; CDR3 DNA: TGCGCCAGCAGCTTGGACAACGCGAACACCGGGGAGCTGTTTTTT; CDR3 protein: CASSLDNANTGELFF
J gene: TRBJ1-1; V gene: TRBV5-1; clone size: -; D gene: -; CDR3 DNA: TGCGCCAGCAGCTTGGGGACAGAGCTGGGGGGGAACACTGAAGCTTTCTTT; CDR3 protein: CASSLGTELGGNTEAFF
J gene: TRBJ1-1; V gene: TRBV29-1; clone size: few; D gene: -; CDR3 DNA: TGCAGCGTTGGGAGACTTGTGATGAACACTGAAGCTTTCTTT; CDR3 protein: CSVGRLVMNTEAFF
J gene: TRBJ2-1; V gene: TRBV4-2; clone size: few; D gene: -; CDR3 DNA: TGTGCCAGCAGCCAAGAAGTCGCCCCCTTTGAGTCAGGGTTCAATGAGCAGTTCTTC; CDR3 protein: CASSQEVAPFESGFNEQFF
J gene: TRBJ2-2; V gene: TRBV28; clone size: -; D gene: -; CDR3 DNA: TGTGCCAGCAGTTTAAACCTAAAAAGTACCGGGGAGCTGTTTTTT; CDR3 protein: CASSLNLKSTGELFF
J gene: TRBJ2-1; V gene: TRBV29-1; clone size: few; D gene: -; CDR3 DNA: TGCAGCGTCGAGGGTTCGGCGAATGAGCAGTTCTTC; CDR3 protein: CSVEGSANEQFF
J gene: TRBJ2-5; V gene: TRBV11-3; clone size: -; D gene: TRBD2; CDR3 DNA: TGTGCCAGCGCTTTAGCGGGGGCGCAAGAGACCCAGTACTTC; CDR3 protein: CASALAGAQETQYF
J gene: TRBJ1-4; V gene: TRBV24-1; clone size: many; D gene: -; CDR3 DNA: TGTGCCACCAGTGATTTCCCGGGACTGTTTTTT; CDR3 protein: CATSDFPGLFF
J gene: TRBJ2-1; V gene: TRBV7-2; clone size: few; D gene: -; CDR3 DNA: TGTGCCAGCAGCCGAAGCAGTAACAATGAGCAGTTCTTC; CDR3 protein: CASSRSSNNEQFF
J gene: TRBJ1-3; V gene: TRBV4-3; clone size: -; D gene: -; CDR3 DNA: TGCGCCAGCAGCCAGGCACATCCTGGAAACACCATATATTTT; CDR3 protein: CASSQAHPGNTIYF
J gene: TRBJ2-7; V gene: TRBV6-5; clone size: -; D gene: TRBD2; CDR3 DNA: TGTGCCAGCAGTACCGGGACTAGCGGGTCCTACGAGCAGTACTTC; CDR3 protein: CASSTGTSGSYEQYF